This T cell receptor (beta chain) was recovered during a study of blood T cell repertoires in COVID-19. Germline-derived CDR1 and CDR2 are SGHVS and FNYEAQ. V shed 0 bases and J 6 bases; nucleotides not matched to a gene: 8. CDR3 length equals 18 residues. Clones were sequenced by immunoSEQ multiplex PCR, and TCRdb holds only the in-frame ones, with some missing. The table shows around 150,000 clones, with 70% to 90% occurring only once. The chain employs TRBV7-6 and TRBJ2-2; TRBD2 matches at 12 bases. The sample taken for sequencing was peripheral blood. This clonotype originated in a human donor in a cohort sampled during active COVID-19. The CDR3: CASSLALQTSGGAGELFF. CDR3 DNA: TGTGCCAGCAGCTTAGCACTCCAGACTAGCGGGGGAGCCGGGGAGCTGTTTTTT.